Listed below are T cell receptor beta chains from one sample, sequenced in a study of T-cell reconstitution after alpha-beta-depleted transplantation in children. MiXCR, applied by TCRdb to the PCR reads, yields one record per CDR3 protein. The table has about 190,000 distinct CDR3 sequences, 11% seen once. Sequenced material: PBMCs, taken before TCRalphabeta/CD19-depleted stem cell transplant. The receptors originated from a boy between 2 and 10 years old with acute myeloid leukemia, due to receive a stem cell transplant. CDR3s include the opening cysteine and the closing phenylalanine or tryptophan. The D gene is left open where the match is weak. Size is omitted from some rows. Given values are once, few, many or a class for expanded clones.

TRBD2	TRBV29-1	TRBJ2-7	many	TGCAGCGTTGGAAAAGAGGAGGGGGCCACTAGCGGGAGTAGGTACGAGCAGTACTTC	CSVGKEEGATSGSRYEQYF
.	TRBV20-1	TRBJ2-3	many	TGCAGTGCTGGCGGGGAAACTAGTCAGTATTTT	CSAGGETSQYF
TRBD1	TRBV7-3	TRBJ2-2	many	TGTGCCAGCAGCTGGACAGGCTGGTACACCGGGGAGCTGTTTTTT	CASSWTGWYTGELFF
.	TRBV7-2	TRBJ2-1	many	TGTGCCAGCAGCTTGGGGGGACCGACGATTGACAATGAGCAGTTCTTC	CASSLGGPTIDNEQFF
.	TRBV5-1	TRBJ1-1	many	TGCGCCAGCAACGTGGGCAACCTGAACACTGAAGCTTTCTTT	CASNVGNLNTEAFF
.	TRBV6-5	TRBJ2-1	many	TGTGCCAGCAGGGGGGGGGCCTCCTACAATGAGCAGTTCTTC	CASRGGASYNEQFF
.	TRBV12-3/TRBV12-4	TRBJ1-2	many	TGTGCCAGCCGAAAGACCGGGTATGGCTACACCTTC	CASRKTGYGYTF
.	TRBV20-1	TRBJ2-3	many	TGCAGTGCTAGTGCCTCTGGGTACGCAGATACGCAGTATTTT	CSASASGYADTQYF
.	TRBV27	TRBJ1-2	.	TGTGCCAGCATCGGAATCCGGGACACCACTTATGGCTACACCTTC	CASIGIRDTTYGYTF
TRBD2	TRBV29-1	TRBJ2-1	many	TGCAGCGCCATTAGCGGGAGGGCCAGAAATGAGCAGTTCTTC	CSAISGRARNEQFF
.	TRBV5-1	TRBJ2-1	many	TGCGCCAGCAGCTTACAAAGGGTCAGCTCCTACAATGAGCAGTTCTTC	CASSLQRVSSYNEQFF
.	TRBV15	TRBJ1-6	many	TGTGCCACCAGCAGCCCAGGTGATAATTCACCCCTCCACTTT	CATSSPGDNSPLHF
.	TRBV6-2/TRBV6-3	TRBJ2-1	many	TGTGCCAGCACGTGGAGCTCCTACAATGAGCAGTTCTTC	CASTWSSYNEQFF
.	TRBV6-5	TRBJ2-7	few	TGTGCCAGCAGTTACTCCAGAGTCGGATACGAGCAGTACTTC	CASSYSRVGYEQYF
TRBD2	TRBV7-9	TRBJ2-3	many	TGTGCCAGCAGACCTCGGGGGGGCGTAGTGAGAGATACGCAGTATTTT	CASRPRGGVVRDTQYF
TRBD1	TRBV12-3/TRBV12-4	TRBJ1-1	many	TGTGCCAGCAGTCCCGGGACAGGGGTAACTGAAGCTTTCTTT	CASSPGTGVTEAFF
.	TRBV5-1	TRBJ1-1	many	TGCGCCAGCAGCTTGGCGGGGGTCACTGAAGCTTTCTTT	CASSLAGVTEAFF
TRBD1	TRBV20-1	TRBJ1-1	many	TGCAGTGCGCCGACAGGGAGGATGACTAATGAAGCTTTCTTT	CSAPTGRMTNEAFF
.	TRBV5-1	TRBJ2-7	many	TGCGCCAGCAGGATGGATAACTACGAGCAGTACTTC	CASRMDNYEQYF
TRBD2	TRBV28	TRBJ2-7	many	TGTGCCAGCAGTTTCGTCGGGGGGGACTACGAGCAGTACTTC	CASSFVGGDYEQYF
.	TRBV27	TRBJ2-7	many	TGTGCCAGCAGTCTTAGTAGTGACTTCGGGGCTAGCAATTTCTACGAGCAGTACTTC	CASSLSSDFGASNFYEQYF
TRBD2	TRBV7-3	TRBJ2-5	.	TGTGCCAGCAGCCCCGGTAATAGCGGGCTAGAGACCCAGTACTTC	CASSPGNSGLETQYF
.	TRBV10-2	TRBJ1-1	.	TGCGCCAGCAGTGAGGTCATCAGATTAGAGGATCTAGCTTTCTTT	CASSEVIRLEDLAFF
TRBD1	TRBV11-1	TRBJ1-5	many	TGTGCCAGCAGCTCAACCTCCTCGACAGGGTGGGGGTCTAGCAATCAGCCCCAGCATTTT	CASSSTSSTGWGSSNQPQHF
TRBD2	TRBV3-1	TRBJ2-3	.	TGTGCCAGCAGCACCCAAGGCTCCATAGCGGGAGGGCCGGGCGATACGCAGTATTTT	CASSTQGSIAGGPGDTQYF
.	TRBV20-1	TRBJ1-1	many	TGCAGTGCTAAAGTTAGGTACACTGAAGCTTTCTTT	CSAKVRYTEAFF
.	TRBV6-5	TRBJ2-3	many	TGTGCCAGCAGTTACGGTCGGGCGAGCACAGATACGCAGTATTTT	CASSYGRASTDTQYF
.	TRBV7-9	TRBJ2-1	many	TGTGCCAGCAGCAAATCAAAAATGGGGGATGAGCAGTTCTTC	CASSKSKMGDEQFF
TRBD1	TRBV6-4	TRBJ2-2	many	TGTGCCAGCCGACAGGGTCCGAACACCGGGGAGCTGTTTTTT	CASRQGPNTGELFF
TRBD1	TRBV28	TRBJ2-7	many	TGTGCCAGCAGTCCCCCCGGGACAGGGTCCTACGAGCAGTACTTC	CASSPPGTGSYEQYF
.	TRBV5-1	TRBJ2-7	many	TGCGCCAGCAGCTTGGGTGACCGCACCTACGAGCAGTACTTC	CASSLGDRTYEQYF
TRBD2	TRBV20-1	TRBJ2-7	once	TGCTGCGCTAGAGAGACTAGCGTGCCCTACGAGCAGTACTTC	CCARETSVPYEQYF
TRBD2	TRBV7-2	TRBJ2-2	many	TGTGCCAGCAGCCGCGGTGGGGGAGGGCCGACCGGGGAGCTGTTTTTT	CASSRGGGGPTGELFF
.	TRBV7-3	TRBJ1-2	many	TGTGCCAGCAGCATCCGACCAGGGGACTATGGCTACACCTTC	CASSIRPGDYGYTF
TRBD1	TRBV3-1	TRBJ1-2	many	TGTGCCAGCAGCCCCCGACAGGGGGAGGTTTGGTATGGCTACACCTTC	CASSPRQGEVWYGYTF
.	TRBV7-8	TRBJ2-7	many	TGTGCCAGCAGCTTAACGGGAGTCTACGAGCAGTACTTC	CASSLTGVYEQYF